This T cell receptor beta chain was retrieved from a study of graft-versus-host responses after intestinal transplantation. This clone was counted only a few times. Its specificity is not known. Findings and limits, study-wide: GvH clones surfaced in recipient marrow, some emerging earlier in ileum or blood.

TCRdb's copy holds only in-frame clones and misses some; the assay was immunoSEQ multiplex PCR. The profile shows 140,000 or so clones, roughly 91% of them singletons. CDR1 and CDR2 (germline): MNHNY, SVGAGI (reference sequence). V was cut by 7 bases and J by 4 bases, with 13 bases left in between. The CDR3 totals 14 residues. The receptor comes from a human donor who received an intestinal transplant. The sample consisted of unstimulated CD4+ T cells sorted from spleen or lymph node cells, taken before intestinal transplant. The V gene is TRBV6-6, the J gene TRBJ1-4; D call uncertain. CDR3 amino acids: CASIRGQSNEKLFF. In nucleotides, the CDR3 is TGTGCCAGCATCCGAGGGCAGAGTAATGAAAAACTGTTTTTT.